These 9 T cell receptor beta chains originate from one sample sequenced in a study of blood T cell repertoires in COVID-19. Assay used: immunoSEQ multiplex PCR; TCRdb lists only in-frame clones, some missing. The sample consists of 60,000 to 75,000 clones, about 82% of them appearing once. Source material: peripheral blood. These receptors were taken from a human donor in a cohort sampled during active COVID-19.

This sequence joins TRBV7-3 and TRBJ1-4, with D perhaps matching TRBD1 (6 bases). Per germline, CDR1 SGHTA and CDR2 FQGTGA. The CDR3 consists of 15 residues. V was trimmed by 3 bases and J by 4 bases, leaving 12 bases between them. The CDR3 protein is CASSFRQAINEKLFF. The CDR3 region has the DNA TGTGCCAGCAGCTTTCGACAGGCGATTAATGAAAAACTGTTTTTT.

CDR3 in amino acids: CASKTPGGTDTQYF. CDR3 DNA: TGTGCCAGCAAAACCCCGGGAGGCACAGATACGCAGTATTTT. The J gene is TRBJ2-3, the V gene TRBV6-6; perhaps TRBD2 as D (6 bases). Germline V CDR1 and CDR2: MNHNY, SVGAGI (reference sequence). The CDR3 loop spans 14 amino acids. Trimming stripped 7 bases from V and 1 base from J, with 12 bases between.

The CDR3 DNA reads TGTGCCAGCAGCCTACAGGGTTCCTACGAGCAGTACTTC. It yields the protein CASSLQGSYEQYF. This chain links TRBV3-1 (or the pseudogene TRBV3-2) with TRBJ2-7; possibly TRBD1 for D (6 bases). V was trimmed by 4 bases and J by 1 base, leaving 8 bases between them. The CDR3 sequence is 13 residues long. Germline lookup yields CDR1 LGHDT and CDR2 YNNKEL (reference sequence).

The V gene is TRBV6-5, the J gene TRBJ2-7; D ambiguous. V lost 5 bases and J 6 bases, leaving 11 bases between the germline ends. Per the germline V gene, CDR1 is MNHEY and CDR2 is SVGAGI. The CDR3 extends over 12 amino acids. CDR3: CASSPLPREQYF. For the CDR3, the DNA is TGTGCCAGCAGTCCACTGCCGCGCGAGCAGTACTTC.

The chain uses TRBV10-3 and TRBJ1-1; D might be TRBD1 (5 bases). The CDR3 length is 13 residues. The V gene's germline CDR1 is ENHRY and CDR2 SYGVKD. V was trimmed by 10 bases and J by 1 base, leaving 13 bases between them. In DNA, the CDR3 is TGTGCCACCCGAATCGACAGGAACACTGAAGCTTTCTTT. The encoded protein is CATRIDRNTEAFF.

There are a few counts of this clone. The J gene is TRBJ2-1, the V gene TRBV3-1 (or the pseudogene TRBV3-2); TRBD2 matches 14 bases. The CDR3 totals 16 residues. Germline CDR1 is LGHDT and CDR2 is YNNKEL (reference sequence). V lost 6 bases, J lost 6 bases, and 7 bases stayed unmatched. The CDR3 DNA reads TGTGCCAGCAGGAACCCCGGGACTAGCGGGAGCAATGAGCAGTTCTTC. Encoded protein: CASRNPGTSGSNEQFF.

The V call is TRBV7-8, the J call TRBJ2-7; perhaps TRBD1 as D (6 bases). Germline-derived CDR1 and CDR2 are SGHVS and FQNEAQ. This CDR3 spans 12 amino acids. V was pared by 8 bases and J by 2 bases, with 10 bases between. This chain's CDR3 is CASRRTAYEQYF. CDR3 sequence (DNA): TGTGCCAGCCGACGGACAGCCTACGAGCAGTACTTC.

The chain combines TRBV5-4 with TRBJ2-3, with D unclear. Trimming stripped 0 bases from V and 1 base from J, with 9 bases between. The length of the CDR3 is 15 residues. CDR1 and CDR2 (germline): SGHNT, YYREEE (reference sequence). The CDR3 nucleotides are TGTGCCAGCAGCTTGGGACTCCTGGGCACAGATACGCAGTATTTT. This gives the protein CASSLGLLGTDTQYF. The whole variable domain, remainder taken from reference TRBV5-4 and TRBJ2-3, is ETGVTQSPTHLIKTRGQQVTLRCSSQSGHNTVSWYQQALGQGPQFIFQYYREEENGRGNFPPRFSGLQFPNYSSELNVNALELDDSALYLCASSLGLLGTDTQYFGPGTRLTVL.

The CDR3 DNA sequence: TGTGCCAGCAGCTTAGTTGGTCAGTACTCCTACGAGCAGTACTTC. Amino acids: CASSLVGQYSYEQYF. The chain is built from TRBV11-2 and TRBJ2-7; D not resolved. The germline V and J ends were trimmed by 1 base and 0 bases, with 10 bases remaining between them. Germline CDR1 is SGHAT and CDR2 is FQNNGV. The CDR3 is 15 amino acids.